This T cell receptor (beta chain) was identified during a study of cytomegalovirus exposure and HLA in healthy donors. Across the study: An analysis done earlier identified 117 million unique TCR beta sequences from roughly 190 million T cells.

This CDR3 contains 15 residues. CDR1 and CDR2 from the germline V gene are MNHNY and SVGAGI (reference sequence). Losses at the gene ends were 5 bases for V and 4 bases for J; bases not matched to a gene: 5. General study points: Presence/absence results assume similar sequencing depth per donor, which may not hold. The study put 150 or so TCR beta chains on its list as cytomegalovirus-associated.

Vbeta (60) and Jbeta (13) primers were used in the PCR. Measured with immunoSEQ multiplex PCR; TCRdb has only the in-frame clones, and not every one. Of hundreds of thousands of clones listed, more than 60% were seen once; the top ten hold 2.5% to 3.5%. With regard to this clone: Its target is unknown.

This chain uses TRBV6-6 with TRBJ2-1; TRBD1 matches 10 bases. This TCR came from a woman aged 55-70 years in good health and CMV-seropositive. Sequenced input: PBMCs. Here the CDR3 reads CASSTGTGAYNEQFF. The DNA for the CDR3 is TGTGCCAGCAGTACCGGGACAGGGGCTTACAATGAGCAGTTCTTC.